These 15 T cell receptor beta chains share one sample of origin, sequenced in a study of blood T cells in healthy people across ages. A J-beta primer mix and a sample-barcoded 5' primer were used in a second PCR of roughly 6 to 12 cycles. TCRdb processed the 5' RACE reads anew with MiXCR; each CDR3 protein has one entry. The sample lists more than 1,000,000 distinct CDR3 sequences; approximately 25% were seen once. This sample was also put to use in a study of T cells of mothers and their children.

The sequenced sample consisted of blood. Receptors were obtained from a girl aged 2 to 10 in good health.

This clonotype has just a few counts. The chain recombines TRBV29-1 with TRBJ2-5; 9 bases fit TRBD2. V shed 1 base, J shed 6 bases, and the junction held 6 bases outside the gene matches. The germline V gene encodes CDR1 SQVTM and CDR2 ANQGSEA. This CDR3 has 14 residues. The CDR3 sequence: CSVEGGLAIQTQYF. The DNA for the CDR3 is TGCAGCGTTGAAGGGGGACTAGCTATACAGACCCAGTACTTC.

V usage is TRBV15 and J usage is TRBJ2-3; D gene ambiguous. V lost 2 bases and J 0 bases, leaving 12 bases between the germline ends. Germline V gene data show CDR1 as LNHNV and CDR2 as YYDKDF (reference sequence). This CDR3 has 16 amino acids. CDR3 bases: TGTGCCACCAGCAGACCTGACCTAGACAGCACAGATACGCAGTATTTT. Residues: CATSRPDLDSTDTQYF.

This clonotype has more than one count but fewer than ten. V and J are TRBV6-2 or TRBV6-3 and TRBJ2-4, with a weak D call TRBD1 (5 bases). The CDR3 totals 11 residues. Trimming pared 2 bases from V and 15 bases from J, leaving 11 bases between. CDR1 is MNHEY, CDR2 SVGEGT, per germline. CDR3 in amino acids: CASSYGALRYF. Here the CDR3 DNA reads TGTGCCAGCAGTTACGGGGCTTTACGGTACTTC.

To note about this clonotype: Mismatch with germline at one junction end may stem from a read error. The chain has TRBV7-2 and TRBJ2-7; the match to TRBD1 covers 12 bases. The CDR3 totals 16 residues. Germline CDR1 SGHTA, CDR2 FQGNSA. The CDR3 sequence is CACSFFRDRGQDEQYF. CDR3 DNA sequence: TGTGCCTGCAGCTTTTTCAGGGACAGGGGGCAGGACGAGCAGTACTTC.

This clonotype was detected only a few times. J is TRBJ1-4 and V is TRBV6-1, with 8 bases matching TRBD1. The CDR3 extends over 15 amino acids. The germline gives CDR1 MNHNS, CDR2 SASEGT. Trimming took 6 bases from V and 8 from J; bases not matched to a gene: 11. This CDR3 is CASSGRTGRLEKLFF. The CDR3 bases are TGTGCCAGCAGCGGCCGGACAGGGCGCCTGGAAAAACTGTTTTTT.

This clonotype was detected only a few times. The rearrangement links TRBV7-9 to TRBJ2-1; 11 nucleotides agree with TRBD2. Losses at the gene ends were 5 bases for V and 7 bases for J; bases not matched to a gene: 7. This CDR3 has 15 residues. Germline CDR1 SEHNR, CDR2 FQNEAQ (reference sequence). CDR3 loop: CASSTLAGGSNEQFF. CDR3 bases: TGTGCCAGCAGCACGCTAGCGGGAGGCAGTAATGAGCAGTTCTTC.

This clonotype has more than one count but fewer than ten. This chain uses TRBV7-8 with TRBJ1-2, with D hard to call. Trimming pared 5 bases from V and 3 bases from J, leaving 19 bases between. The CDR3 is 16 residues long. Germline lookup yields CDR1 SGHVS and CDR2 FQNEAQ. CDR3: CASSTFREKGDYGYTF. CDR3 in DNA: TGTGCCAGCAGCACTTTTAGGGAGAAGGGTGACTATGGCTACACCTTC.

This chain connects TRBV5-1 to TRBJ2-7; 7 nucleotides match TRBD2. The assigned J gene may be wrong: the sequence end matches TRBJ2-1 better. CDR1 is SGHRS, CDR2 YFSETQ, per germline. The CDR3 contains 18 residues. CDR3 sequence (DNA): TGCGCCAGCAGCTTGGGGGGTAGGGGTGCGGGAGACGACAATGAGCAGTTCTTC. It encodes CASSLGGRGAGDDNEQFF.

The chain uses TRBV3-1 and TRBJ1-3; no definite D call. Germline lookup yields CDR1 LGHDT and CDR2 YNNKEL (reference sequence). Trimming left V 2 bases short and J 4 bases short, with 6 bases between. CDR3 length: 13 amino acids. CDR3 DNA sequence: TGTGCCAGCAGCCAATTTCAGGGAAACACCATATATTTT. This translates into CASSQFQGNTIYF.

This CDR3 is CASSFRRAGLVTDTQYF. The CDR3, as DNA: TGTGCCAGCAGCTTCAGGAGGGCAGGGCTAGTCACAGATACGCAGTATTTT. This chain joins TRBV7-2 and TRBJ2-3; tentative D call: TRBD2 (6 bases). Germline values: CDR1 SGHTA, CDR2 FQGNSA. V was shortened by 3 bases and J by 2 bases, with 18 bases between the two germline ends. The CDR3 is 17 residues long.

This clonotype appeared a single time. Lacking the conserved final phenylalanine or tryptophan, this CDR3 likely reflects a read error. The V gene is TRBV25-1, the J gene TRBJ2-7, with 7 positions matching TRBD2. Germline V gene sequence: CDR1 MGHDK, CDR2 SYGVNS. The CDR3 is made up of 16 amino acids. V lost 2 bases to trimming and J lost 2 bases; unmatched junction nucleotides: 9. CDR3 coding DNA: TGTGCCAGCAGTGAAGGGGTCGGGGGGTTTACCTACGAGCAGTACTCC. Translation: CASSEGVGGFTYEQYS.

This clonotype has more than one count but fewer than ten. The V call is TRBV20-1, the J call TRBJ2-5; D might be TRBD2 (5 bases). Trimming removed 3 bases at V and 0 bases at J, with 14 bases between. The germline gives CDR1 DFQATT, CDR2 SNEGSKA (reference sequence). There are 15 residues in the CDR3. The CDR3 nucleotides read TGCAGTGCTAGTAGGAGCGGAGAGTACCAAGAGACCCAGTACTTC. It codes for CSASRSGEYQETQYF.

This clonotype showed up just a few times. CDR3 nucleotides: TGCAGTGCTAGACGGGCAGGATATCAAGAGACCCAGTACTTC. Translating it yields CSARRAGYQETQYF. The rearrangement uses TRBV20-1 and TRBJ2-5; D ambiguous. The CDR3 covers 14 residues. Germline V CDR1 and CDR2: DFQATT, SNEGSKA (reference sequence). V lost 2 bases and J 2 bases, leaving 12 bases between the germline ends.

Ten or more counts support this clonotype. V and J are TRBV29-1 and TRBJ2-5; no reliable D call. V lost 4 bases, J lost 5 bases, and 5 bases lay in between. CDR1 is SQVTM, CDR2 ANQGSEA, per germline. This CDR3 is 10 amino acids long. CDR3 nucleotide sequence: TGCAGCGTTGGGGTTGAGACCCAGTACTTC. Protein product: CSVGVETQYF.

The rearrangement uses TRBV20-1 and TRBJ2-3, with TRBD2 matching 7 bases. The germline V gene encodes CDR1 DFQATT and CDR2 SNEGSKA (reference sequence). Trimming at V came to 5 bases and at J to 2 bases, leaving 7 bases not matched to a gene. CDR3 length: 14 residues. CDR3 nucleotide sequence: TGCAGTGCTCAGACTCTAGCGGCCACAGATACGCAGTATTTT. It is translated as CSAQTLAATDTQYF.